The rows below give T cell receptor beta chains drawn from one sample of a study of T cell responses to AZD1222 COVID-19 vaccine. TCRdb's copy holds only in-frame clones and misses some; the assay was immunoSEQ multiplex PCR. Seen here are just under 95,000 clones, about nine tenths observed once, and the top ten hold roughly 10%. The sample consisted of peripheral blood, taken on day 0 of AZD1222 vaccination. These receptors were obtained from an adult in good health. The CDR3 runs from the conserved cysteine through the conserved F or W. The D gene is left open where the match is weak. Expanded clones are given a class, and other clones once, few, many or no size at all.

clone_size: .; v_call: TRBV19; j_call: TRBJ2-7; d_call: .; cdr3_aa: CASSIDYRGANSYEQYF; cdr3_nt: TGTGCCAGTAGTATAGATTACCGGGGGGCTAACTCCTACGAGCAGTACTTC
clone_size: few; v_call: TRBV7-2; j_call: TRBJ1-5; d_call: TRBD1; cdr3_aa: CASSLSGRGQQPQHF; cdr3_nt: TGTGCCAGCAGCTTATCGGGCAGGGGGCAACAGCCCCAGCATTTT
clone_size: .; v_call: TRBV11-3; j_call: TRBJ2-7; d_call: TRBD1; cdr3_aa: CASSLAGQGTYEQYF; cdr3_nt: TGTGCCAGCAGCTTAGCGGGACAGGGGACATACGAGCAGTACTTC
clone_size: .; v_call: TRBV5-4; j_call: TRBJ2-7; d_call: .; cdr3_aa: CASSSMDSSYEQYF; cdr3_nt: TGTGCCAGCAGCTCCATGGACTCATCCTACGAGCAGTACTTC
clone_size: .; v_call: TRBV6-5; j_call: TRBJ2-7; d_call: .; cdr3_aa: CASSYSRQGYEQYF; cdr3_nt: TGTGCCAGCAGTTACTCGAGGCAGGGGTACGAGCAGTACTTC
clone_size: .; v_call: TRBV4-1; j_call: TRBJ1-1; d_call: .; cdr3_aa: CASSLSWEGLNTEAFF; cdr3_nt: TGCGCCAGCAGCCTTTCTTGGGAAGGGCTGAACACTGAAGCTTTCTTT
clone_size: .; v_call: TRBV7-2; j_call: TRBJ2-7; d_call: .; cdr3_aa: CASSPQATYEQYF; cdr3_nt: TGTGCCAGCAGCCCCCAGGCTACCTACGAGCAGTACTTC
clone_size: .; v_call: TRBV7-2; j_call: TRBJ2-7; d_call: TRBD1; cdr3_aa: CASSRPRDRESYEQYF; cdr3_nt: TGTGCCAGCAGCCGTCCCCGGGACAGGGAGTCCTACGAGCAGTACTTC
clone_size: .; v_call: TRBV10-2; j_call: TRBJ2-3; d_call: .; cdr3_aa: CASSESRPSDTQYF; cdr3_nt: TGCGCCAGCAGTGAGTCGCGGCCGTCGGATACGCAGTATTTT
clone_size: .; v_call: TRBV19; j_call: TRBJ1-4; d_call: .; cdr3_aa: CASTPVASEKLFF; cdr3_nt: TGTGCCAGTACCCCTGTGGCCTCGGAAAAACTGTTTTTT
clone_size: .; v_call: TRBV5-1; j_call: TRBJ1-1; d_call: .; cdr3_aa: CASSLEAVDSYNTEAFF; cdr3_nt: TGCGCCAGCAGCTTGGAAGCTGTGGACAGCTATAACACTGAAGCTTTCTTT
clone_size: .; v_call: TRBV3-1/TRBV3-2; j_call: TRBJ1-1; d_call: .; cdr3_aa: CASSQGWGGNTEAFF; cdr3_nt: TGTGCCAGCAGCCAAGGCTGGGGCGGGAACACTGAAGCTTTCTTT
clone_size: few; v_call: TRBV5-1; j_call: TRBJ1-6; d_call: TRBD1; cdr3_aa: CASSLTGGANNSPLHF; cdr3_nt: TGCGCCAGCAGCTTGACAGGGGGCGCAAATAATTCACCCCTCCACTTT
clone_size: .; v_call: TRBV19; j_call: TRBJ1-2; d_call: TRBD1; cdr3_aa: CASSILSGQVDGYTF; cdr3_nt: TGTGCCAGTAGTATCCTCTCCGGACAGGTCGATGGCTACACCTTC
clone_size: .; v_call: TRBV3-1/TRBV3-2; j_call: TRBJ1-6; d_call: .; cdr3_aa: CASSSQNTNSPLHF; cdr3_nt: TGTGCCAGCAGCTCCCAAAACACAAATTCACCCCTCCACTTT
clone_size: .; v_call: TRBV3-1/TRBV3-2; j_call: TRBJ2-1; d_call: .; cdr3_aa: CASSPSGRGYNEQFF; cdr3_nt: TGTGCCAGCAGCCCGAGCGGGCGTGGGTACAATGAGCAGTTCTTC
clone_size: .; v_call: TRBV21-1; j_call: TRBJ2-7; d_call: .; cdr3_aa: CASIRPDGSSYEQYF; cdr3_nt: TGTGCCAGCATCAGACCGGACGGGTCCTCCTACGAGCAGTACTTC
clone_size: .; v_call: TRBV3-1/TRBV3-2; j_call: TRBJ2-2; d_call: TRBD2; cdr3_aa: CASSQLAGTGELFF; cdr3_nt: TGTGCCAGCAGCCAACTAGCGGGCACCGGGGAGCTGTTTTTT
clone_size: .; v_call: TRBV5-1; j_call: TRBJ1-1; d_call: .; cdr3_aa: CASRRNQNTEAFF; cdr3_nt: TGCGCCAGCAGAAGGAACCAGAACACTGAAGCTTTCTTT
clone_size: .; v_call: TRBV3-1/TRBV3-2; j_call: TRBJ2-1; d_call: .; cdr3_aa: CASSQAAGYYNEQFF; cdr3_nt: TGTGCCAGCAGCCAAGCCGCGGGGTATTACAATGAGCAGTTCTTC
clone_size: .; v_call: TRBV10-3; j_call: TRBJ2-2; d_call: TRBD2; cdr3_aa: CAISDGGRPNTGELFF; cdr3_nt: TGTGCCATCAGTGATGGCGGGAGGCCAAACACCGGGGAGCTGTTTTTT
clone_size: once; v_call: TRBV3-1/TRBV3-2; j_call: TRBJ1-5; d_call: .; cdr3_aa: CASSQADQPQHF; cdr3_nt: TGTGCCAGCAGCCAAGCGGATCAGCCCCAGCATTTT
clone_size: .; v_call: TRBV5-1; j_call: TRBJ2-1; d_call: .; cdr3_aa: CASSWRDGYNEQFF; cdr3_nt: TGCGCCAGCAGCTGGAGGGACGGCTACAATGAGCAGTTCTTC
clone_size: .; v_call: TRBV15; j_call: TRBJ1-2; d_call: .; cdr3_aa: CATSRPGLANYGYTF; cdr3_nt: TGTGCCACCAGCCGGCCGGGACTCGCCAACTATGGCTACACCTTC
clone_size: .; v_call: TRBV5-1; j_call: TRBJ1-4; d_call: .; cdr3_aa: CASSLSDVGEKLFF; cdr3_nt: TGCGCCAGCAGCTTGTCGGACGTTGGAGAAAAACTGTTTTTT
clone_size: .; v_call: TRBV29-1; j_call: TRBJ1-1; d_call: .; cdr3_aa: CSVGITEAFF; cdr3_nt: TGCAGCGTTGGGATCACTGAAGCTTTCTTT
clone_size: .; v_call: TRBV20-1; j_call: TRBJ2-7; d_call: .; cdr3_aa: CSASPVRDEQYF; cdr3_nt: TGCAGTGCTAGTCCGGTCCGGGACGAGCAGTACTTC
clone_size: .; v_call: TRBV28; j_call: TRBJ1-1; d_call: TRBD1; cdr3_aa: CASNRGRYTEAFF; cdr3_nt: TGTGCCAGCAACAGGGGGCGCTATACTGAAGCTTTCTTT
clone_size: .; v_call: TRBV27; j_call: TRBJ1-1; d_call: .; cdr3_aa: CASRWTVNTEAFF; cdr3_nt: TGTGCCAGCAGGTGGACGGTTAACACTGAAGCTTTCTTT
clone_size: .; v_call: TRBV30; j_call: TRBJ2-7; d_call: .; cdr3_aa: CAWSFGGQTYEQYF; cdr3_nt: TGTGCCTGGAGTTTCGGGGGTCAAACCTACGAGCAGTACTTC
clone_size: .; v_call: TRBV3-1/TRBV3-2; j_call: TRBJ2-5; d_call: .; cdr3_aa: CASSPQAGAGETQYF; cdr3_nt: TGTGCCAGCAGCCCCCAAGCGGGTGCGGGAGAGACCCAGTACTTC
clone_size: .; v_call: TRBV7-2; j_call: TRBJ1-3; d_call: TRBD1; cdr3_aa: CASSLGTGGRNTIYF; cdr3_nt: TGTGCCAGCAGCCTCGGGACAGGGGGAAGAAACACCATATATTTT
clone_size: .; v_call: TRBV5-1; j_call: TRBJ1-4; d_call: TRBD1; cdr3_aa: CASSPATGGETNEKLFF; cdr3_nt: TGCGCCAGCAGCCCAGCGACAGGGGGAGAAACTAATGAAAAACTGTTTTTT
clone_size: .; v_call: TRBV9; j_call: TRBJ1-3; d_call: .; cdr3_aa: CASSVAPSVSSGNTIYF; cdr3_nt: TGTGCCAGCAGCGTAGCCCCCTCAGTTAGCTCTGGAAACACCATATATTTT
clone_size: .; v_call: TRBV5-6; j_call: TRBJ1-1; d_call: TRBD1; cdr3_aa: CASSPQGGSRAFF; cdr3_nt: TGTGCCAGCAGCCCACAGGGGGGATCTCGGGCTTTCTTT
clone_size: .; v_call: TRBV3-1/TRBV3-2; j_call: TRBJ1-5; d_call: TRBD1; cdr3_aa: CASSQDHRGEQPQHF; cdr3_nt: TGTGCCAGCAGCCAAGATCACAGGGGTGAGCAGCCCCAGCATTTT
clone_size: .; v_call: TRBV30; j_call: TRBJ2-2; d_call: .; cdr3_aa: CAWSLDGNTGELFF; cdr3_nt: TGTGCCTGGAGTTTGGACGGCAACACCGGGGAGCTGTTTTTT
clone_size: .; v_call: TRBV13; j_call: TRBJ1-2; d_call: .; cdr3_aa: CASSLGPGNYGYTF; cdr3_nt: TGTGCCAGCAGCTTAGGTCCAGGCAACTATGGCTACACCTTC
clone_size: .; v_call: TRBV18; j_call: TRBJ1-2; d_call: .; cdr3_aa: CASSPGLTYGYTF; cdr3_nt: TGTGCCAGCTCACCTGGACTAACCTATGGCTACACCTTC
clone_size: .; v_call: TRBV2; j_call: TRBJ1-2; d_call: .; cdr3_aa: CASSAGGQYYGYTF; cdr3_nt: TGTGCCAGCAGCGCCGGTGGGCAGTACTATGGCTACACCTTC